This is a list of T cell receptor beta chains from one sample in a study of T cells after yellow fever vaccination. TCRdb re-analysed the 5' RACE reads in MiXCR, keeping a single row per CDR3 protein. Among 200,000 to 300,000 distinct CDR3 sequences listed, roughly 6.3% were seen once. Sequencing was performed on CD4+ T cells sorted from PBMCs, taken on the day of the yellow fever booster vaccination. Receptors originate from a man aged 25-45 years who received the YFV17D yellow fever vaccine. CDR3s include the opening cysteine and the closing phenylalanine or tryptophan. A D gene is named only where the DNA matches it firmly. Clone sizes are given selectively: once, few, many, or a class where the clone is expanded.

>TRBV10-1|-|TRBJ2-1|many
TGCGCCAGCAGTGAGGATAGTAACAATGAGCAGTTCTTC
CASSEDSNNEQFF
>TRBV2|TRBD2|TRBJ2-1|once
TGTGCCAGCAGTCCTGGGGCTAGCGGGGCCGGAGAGCAGTTCTTC
CASSPGASGAGEQFF
>TRBV3-1|-|TRBJ2-2|-
TGTGCCAGCAGCCACCCGGGAGTGCCCTCCGGGGAGCTGTTTTTT
CASSHPGVPSGELFF
>TRBV19|-|TRBJ2-7|few
TGTGCCAGTAGTATCGGGGGTAAGGTTCTGTACGAGCAGTACTTC
CASSIGGKVLYEQYF
>TRBV25-1|-|TRBJ2-3|few
TGTGCCAGCATCGTGGGGGATACGCAGTATTTT
CASIVGDTQYF
>TRBV29-1|-|TRBJ2-7|-
TGCAGCGTAGCGACAGCCTACGAGCAGTACTTC
CSVATAYEQYF
>TRBV5-1|-|TRBJ2-7|few
TGCGCCAGCAGCTCCGGTGCCAGGGACGAGCAGTACTTC
CASSSGARDEQYF
>TRBV5-6|-|TRBJ2-7|many
TGTGCCAGCAGCTCACACAGGCGGACCTACGAGCAGTACTTC
CASSSHRRTYEQYF
>TRBV19|TRBD2|TRBJ2-7|-
TGTGCCAGTAGTTGGGCTAGCGGGCCGACCTACGAGCAGTACTTC
CASSWASGPTYEQYF
>TRBV29-1|-|TRBJ2-1|-
TGCAGCGTTGTTGAGGGGAACAATGAGCAGTTCTTC
CSVVEGNNEQFF
>TRBV4-3|TRBD1|TRBJ1-6|many
TGCGCCAGCAGCCAAGCCTCACAGGGGAAGGATTCACCCCTCCACTTT
CASSQASQGKDSPLHF
>TRBV10-3|-|TRBJ2-5|few
TGTGCCATCAGGGAAGAGGGTGGGACCCAGTACTTC
CAIREEGGTQYF
>TRBV4-3|-|TRBJ1-6|-
TGCGCCAGCAGCCATGGGACCTATAATTCACCCCTCCACTTT
CASSHGTYNSPLHF
>TRBV12-5|TRBD2|TRBJ2-1|-
TGTGCTAGTGGTTTTGGTGGGGGGCTAGCGGGAGGAAACTCCTACAATGAGCAGTTCTTC
CASGFGGGLAGGNSYNEQFF
>TRBV24-1|-|TRBJ1-3|few
TGTGCCACCAGTGGGGGAGCAACGCATGGAAACACCATATATTTT
CATSGGATHGNTIYF
>TRBV19|-|TRBJ2-1|-
TGTGCCAGCTCCGGGACGGTGGTGAGGAATGAGCAGTTCTTC
CASSGTVVRNEQFF
>TRBV29-1|-|TRBJ2-5|few
TGCAGCGTTGGTTCAGGCCAAGAGACCCAGTACTTC
CSVGSGQETQYF
>TRBV10-3|TRBD2|TRBJ2-7|-
TGTGCCATGGGAGGGGTCTCCTACGAGCAGTACTTC
CAMGGVSYEQYF
>TRBV5-5|-|TRBJ1-1|few
TGTGCCAGCCGATCCGGACACTATGAAGCTTTCTTT
CASRSGHYEAFF
>TRBV20-1|-|TRBJ2-7|few
TGCAGTGCTGGGGGGGCTATCCGGGGCAACGAGCAGTACTTC
CSAGGAIRGNEQYF
>TRBV5-1|-|TRBJ2-5|few
TGCGCCAGCAGCTTGGCGATCAGCTGCGAGACCCATTACTTC
CASSLAISCETHYF
>TRBV24-1|-|TRBJ2-5|few
TGTGCCACCAGTGACCCGAACAGGGGAGGACGAGAGACCCAGTACTTC
CATSDPNRGGRETQYF
>TRBV6-1|-|TRBJ2-7|-
TGTGCCAGCGGAATTGGACTCCCCAGGCCCGAGCAGTACTTC
CASGIGLPRPEQYF
>TRBV4-3|-|TRBJ1-4|-
TGCGCCAGCAGCCAAGATCTGGGAACGGGATTTAATGAAAAACTGTTTTTT
CASSQDLGTGFNEKLFF
>TRBV20-1|-|TRBJ2-5|-
TGCAGTGCAAGAGGGGTGGATGAGACCCAGTACTTC
CSARGVDETQYF
>TRBV24-1|TRBD2|TRBJ2-1|few
TGTGCCACCAGTGATCCACGGACTAGCCACAATGAGCAGTTCTTC
CATSDPRTSHNEQFF
>TRBV15|TRBD2|TRBJ2-5|many
TGTGCCACCAGCAATGGGACTAGATTGGAGACCCAGTACTTC
CATSNGTRLETQYF
>TRBV6-1|-|TRBJ2-5|few
TGTGCCAGCAGGACGGGACGGACCCTAATTGGAGAGACCCAGTACTTC
CASRTGRTLIGETQYF
>TRBV7-2|TRBD2|TRBJ2-1|few
TGTGCCAGCAGCCCTTCGTGGATGCGGGAGGGCCATGAGCAGTTCTTC
CASSPSWMREGHEQFF
>TRBV12-3/TRBV12-4|-|TRBJ1-5|few
TGTGCCAGCAGTTTAGGAACAGGGATGCGTCAGCCCCAGCATTTT
CASSLGTGMRQPQHF
>TRBV7-2|-|TRBJ1-2|-
TGTGCCAGCAGCTTTAGGAGTAACTATGGCTACACCTTC
CASSFRSNYGYTF
>TRBV5-1|TRBD1|TRBJ2-7|-
TGCGCCAGCAGCAAGGACAGGCTGGAGTACGAGCAGTACTTC
CASSKDRLEYEQYF
>TRBV29-1|-|TRBJ2-1|few
TGCAGCGTTGTTATCGGGAGCGGGAATGAGCAGTTCTTC
CSVVIGSGNEQFF
>TRBV7-3|TRBD1|TRBJ2-1|-
TGTGCCAGCAGTCCGGACAGGGATGGATACAATGAGCAGTTCTTC
CASSPDRDGYNEQFF
>TRBV14|-|TRBJ2-3|many
TGTGCCAGCAACGGCTTCAGCACAGATACGCAGTATTTT
CASNGFSTDTQYF
>TRBV5-4|-|TRBJ1-1|-
TGTGCCAGCAGCTTATGGGGGGGGCAAGCTTTCTTT
CASSLWGGQAFF
>TRBV28|-|TRBJ2-5|-
TGTGCCAGCAACCTTTACCGTGAGACCCAGTACTTC
CASNLYRETQYF
>TRBV28|TRBD1|TRBJ1-1|-
TGTGCCAGCAGGCGACAGGGGGGGAGCACTGAAGCTTTCTTT
CASRRQGGSTEAFF
>TRBV29-1|TRBD2|TRBJ2-3|many
TGCAGCGTTGACCTAGCGGGAGGTTCCTCTAGCACAGATACGCAGTATTTT
CSVDLAGGSSSTDTQYF
>TRBV10-3|-|TRBJ2-5|few
TGTGCCATCAGGGACTCCCCGGAGACCCAGTACTTC
CAIRDSPETQYF
>TRBV29-1|-|TRBJ2-7|few
TGCAGCGTTGAAGATCCCCGACCCAATTCCTACGAGCAGTACTTC
CSVEDPRPNSYEQYF
>TRBV12-3/TRBV12-4|TRBD2|TRBJ2-7|many
TGTGCCAGCAGTTTGGAGCGGGGACTAGCGGCCTACGAGCAGTACTTC
CASSLERGLAAYEQYF
>TRBV20-1|-|TRBJ1-5|many
TGCAGTGCTAGAGACGACAGATATAGCAATCAGCCCCAGCATTTT
CSARDDRYSNQPQHF
>TRBV27|-|TRBJ2-1|many
TGTGCCAGCGGGCGGAGCTCCTACAATGAGCAGTTCTTC
CASGRSSYNEQFF
>TRBV5-1|-|TRBJ2-7|many
TGCGCCAGCAGTAAAGGGGGTGGTTCCTACGAGCAGTACTTC
CASSKGGGSYEQYF
>TRBV18|-|TRBJ2-1|many
TGTGCCAGCTCGGAGGCTTTCGGGCACAATGAGCAGTTCTTC
CASSEAFGHNEQFF
>TRBV5-4|TRBD1|TRBJ1-4|few
TGTGCCAGCACCCTGGACAGGGATGAAAAACTGTTTTTT
CASTLDRDEKLFF
>TRBV5-1|-|TRBJ2-7|-
TGCGCCAGCAGCTTGCAGGGGCTACCCTACGAGCAGTACTTC
CASSLQGLPYEQYF
>TRBV23-1|TRBD2|TRBJ2-3|few
TGCGCCAGCAGTCATCCGACTAGCGGGAGCTCAACGGGATGTACAGATACGCAGTATTTT
CASSHPTSGSSTGCTDTQYF
>TRBV7-9|-|TRBJ2-7|few
TGTGCCAGCAGCTTACAGCAGGGCTACGAGCAGTACTTC
CASSLQQGYEQYF
>TRBV6-5|TRBD2|TRBJ2-1|many
TGTGCCAGCAGTTTTGGGACTAGCGGGAGGGCCAATGAGCAGTTCTTC
CASSFGTSGRANEQFF
>TRBV6-1|-|TRBJ1-2|few
TGTGCCAGCAGACCCGAAACAGGATCTGGTGGCTACACCTTC
CASRPETGSGGYTF
>TRBV11-2|TRBD2|TRBJ2-5|few
TGTGCCAGCAGCGTAGCGGGAGTGATGGAGACCCAGTACTTC
CASSVAGVMETQYF
>TRBV7-9|-|TRBJ2-1|-
TGTGCCAGCAGCTTAGGCGGGGGCAGGAGCTCCTACAATGAGCAGTTCTTC
CASSLGGGRSSYNEQFF
>TRBV7-2|TRBD2|TRBJ2-1|many
TGTGCCAGCAGCTTAGCCGGGACTAGCGGGAGACATGAGCAGTTCTTC
CASSLAGTSGRHEQFF
>TRBV20-1|TRBD2|TRBJ2-7|-
TGCAGTGCCGCCTCGACTAGCCCGAACTACGAGCAGTACTTC
CSAASTSPNYEQYF
>TRBV27|TRBD1|TRBJ1-2|few
TGTGCCAGCAGTTTAAGGACAGGGGGCAGCTATGGCTACACCTTC
CASSLRTGGSYGYTF
>TRBV20-1|-|TRBJ2-3|few
TGCAGTACGAACCCGCAAGAATACACAGATACGCAGTATTTT
CSTNPQEYTDTQYF
>TRBV29-1|-|TRBJ2-1|many
TGCAGCGCTCTAGACTCGGTCTACAATGAGCAGTTCTTC
CSALDSVYNEQFF
>TRBV30|TRBD1|TRBJ1-1|-
TGTGCCTGCCGGGACAGGGAAGCTTTCTTT
CACRDREAFF